The 19 T cell receptor beta chains below all came from one sample that was sequenced in a study of cytomegalovirus exposure and HLA in healthy donors. Primers: 60 Vbeta forward and 13 Jbeta reverse. The repertoire was sequenced with immunoSEQ multiplex PCR; TCRdb's copy has only in-frame clones and lacks some. The sample consists of some 180,000 clones, around 80% of them appearing once. The sequenced sample was PBMCs. All receptors come from a woman aged 55 to 70 in good health and CMV-seropositive.

The V and J genes are TRBV9 and TRBJ1-2; 10 nucleotides match TRBD1. This CDR3 contains 15 residues. Looked up from germline, CDR1 is SGDLS and CDR2 is YYNGEE. J gave up 5 bases and V 3 bases, and 7 bases lay outside the gene matches. CDR3 nucleotide sequence: TGTGCCAGCAGCGGGGGGGGGACAGGGGCTTATGGCTACACCTTC. It specifies CASSGGGTGAYGYTF.

This clone occurred a few times. The chain links TRBV7-9 to TRBJ1-3; 7 bases fit TRBD1. Germline assignment: CDR1 SEHNR and CDR2 FQNEAQ (reference sequence). This CDR3 has 14 residues. V gave up 6 bases and J gave up 3 bases; unmatched junction bases: 5. The DNA of the CDR3 is TGTGCCAGCAGGCCAACAGGGGTTGGAAACACCATATATTTT. Amino acids: CASRPTGVGNTIYF.

A remark on this clone: One end of the junction fails to match germline, which may point to a read error. The CDR3 DNA sequence: TGTGCCAGCAGTACACCTAGCGCTGGGGCCAACGGCCTGACTTTC. Its translation: CASSTPSAGANGLTF. The V and J genes are TRBV6-5 and TRBJ2-6; D might be TRBD2 (6 bases). CDR1 and CDR2 from the germline V gene are MNHEY and SVGAGI. The CDR3 runs 15 residues.

The rearrangement joins TRBV9 to TRBJ2-5; TRBD2 matches 10 bases. The CDR3 spans 18 residues. The germline V gene has CDR1 SGDLS and CDR2 YYNGEE. Germline trimming cut 0 bases from V and 5 bases from J; bases unmatched to any gene: 13. CDR3 loop: CASSVATRAGGRSETQYF. The CDR3 region has the DNA TGTGCCAGCAGCGTAGCTACCCGAGCGGGGGGGCGATCGGAGACCCAGTACTTC.

J is TRBJ1-5 and V is TRBV5-1, with 7 bases that match TRBD1. V lost 4 bases and J lost 3; bases outside the gene matches: 4. This CDR3 has 14 amino acids. Germline V lookup: CDR1 SGHRS, CDR2 YFSETQ. CDR3 sequence reads: CASSPGTVNQPQHF. The CDR3 DNA follows: TGCGCCAGCAGCCCAGGGACAGTCAATCAGCCCCAGCATTTT.

This clone was observed a few times. The chain carries TRBV7-2 and TRBJ1-3; 10 bases align to TRBD1. The V segment lost 4 bases and the J segment 4 bases; nucleotides outside the gene matches: 10. The CDR3 consists of 17 residues. The germline V gene encodes CDR1 SGHTA and CDR2 FQGNSA. This CDR3 is CASSSSGTGEIGNTIYF. The CDR3 DNA follows: TGTGCCAGCAGCTCCTCCGGGACAGGGGAAATAGGAAACACCATATATTTT.

This chain connects TRBV5-6 to TRBJ1-5; unclear D gene. With 2 bases removed from V and 3 bases from J, the gap between germline ends came to 6 bases. This CDR3 comprises 13 residues. Germline assignment: CDR1 SGHDT and CDR2 YYEEEE. The chain's CDR3 is CASSLSSNQPQHF. The CDR3 bases are TGTGCCAGCAGCTTAAGCTCCAATCAGCCCCAGCATTTT.

The chain links TRBV2 to TRBJ1-1; D possibly corresponds to TRBD1 (6 bases). CDR1 and CDR2 (germline): SNHLY, FYNNEI. The V and J ends lost 6 bases and 0 bases respectively, with 17 bases between them. This CDR3 has 16 amino acids. The CDR3 loop reads CASRPRTVPMNTEAFF. The CDR3 DNA reads as TGTGCCAGCAGACCCCGGACAGTCCCTATGAACACTGAAGCTTTCTTT. Together with reference TRBV2 and TRBJ1-1, the CDR3 gives the full variable domain: EPEVTQTPSHQVTQMGQEVILRCVPISNHLYFYWYRQILGQKVEFLVSFYNNEISEKSEIFDDQFSVERPDGSNFTLKIRSTKLEDSAMYFCASRPRTVPMNTEAFFGQGTRLTVV.

The rearrangement uses TRBV28 and TRBJ1-2, with 7 bases aligning to TRBD1. The CDR3 covers 13 residues. Germline CDR1 MDHEN, CDR2 SYDVKM. V dropped 6 bases and J dropped 2; count of bases not matched to a gene: 3. The CDR3 DNA reads as TGTGCCAGCAGAGAACAGGGGAACTATGGCTACACCTTC. Translated, it gives CASREQGNYGYTF.

V and J are TRBV27 and TRBJ2-3; D ambiguous. The V gene lost 0 bases and the J gene lost 7 bases, with 8 bases spanning the gap. CDR1 and CDR2 from the germline V gene are MNHEY and SMNVEV (reference sequence). The CDR3 length is 13 residues. CDR3 nucleotides: TGTGCCAGCAGTTTATCCCCGAGGCATACGCAGTATTTT. Translated: CASSLSPRHTQYF.

This clone was detected a few times. The gene calls are TRBV7-2 and TRBJ1-6; D is perhaps TRBD1 (6 bases). The CDR3 sequence is 19 residues long. V lost 0 bases, J lost 0 bases, and 15 bases lay in between. Germline lookup yields CDR1 SGHTA and CDR2 FQGNSA. CDR3 loop: CASSLARGQKSSYNSPLHF. The CDR3 DNA sequence: TGTGCCAGCAGCTTAGCCCGTGGACAGAAAAGCTCCTATAATTCACCCCTCCACTTT.

In this sample, this clone turned up once. The chain uses TRBV29-1 and TRBJ2-3; D gene ambiguous. Per germline, CDR1 SQVTM and CDR2 ANQGSEA. The germline V and J ends were trimmed by 6 bases and 2 bases, with 15 bases remaining between them. The CDR3 contains 14 residues. The CDR3 sequence: CSVQTGAATDTQYF. The CDR3 bases are TGCAGCGTACAAACGGGTGCGGCCACAGATACGCAGTATTTT.

This clone was seen a single time. The gene calls are TRBV28 and TRBJ1-2; D is ambiguous. This CDR3 has 14 amino acids. Germline V gene lookup returns CDR1 MDHEN and CDR2 SYDVKM. Trimming shortened V by 3 bases and J by 4 bases, and 12 bases separated the two germline ends. The CDR3 loop reads CASSFPSRGYGYTF. The CDR3 DNA follows: TGTGCCAGCAGTTTTCCTTCGCGGGGCTATGGCTACACCTTC.

This clone came up a few times. This chain uses TRBV2 with TRBJ1-2; D is perhaps TRBD1 (5 bases). The CDR3 runs 13 residues. Germline CDR1 SNHLY, CDR2 FYNNEI. Trimming took off 6 bases at V and 6 bases at J, with 14 bases between the two ends. The CDR3 loop reads CASSQGRQNGYTF. CDR3 bases: TGTGCCAGCAGCCAGGGCCGACAAAATGGCTACACCTTC.

The gene calls are TRBV5-8 and TRBJ2-3; TRBD1 agrees at 7 bases. This CDR3 spans 15 amino acids. Germline V gives CDR1 SGHTS, CDR2 YDEGEE. The junction had 5 bases not matched to a gene; V was cut back by 2 bases and J by 2 bases. The CDR3: CASSFRTGYTDTQYF. DNA of the CDR3: TGTGCCAGCAGCTTTCGGACAGGCTACACAGATACGCAGTATTTT.

This chain uses TRBV2 with TRBJ1-1, with D possibly being TRBD1 (5 bases). The CDR3 is 13 residues long. CDR1 and CDR2 (germline): SNHLY, FYNNEI. The ends were cut back, 2 bases at V and 1 base at J, with 5 bases in the middle. The CDR3 loop is CASSEQGNTEAFF. In nucleotides, the CDR3 is TGTGCCAGCAGTGAACAGGGGAACACTGAAGCTTTCTTT.

The chain recombines TRBV28 with TRBJ1-3; D not resolved. The germline V gene has CDR1 MDHEN and CDR2 SYDVKM. The V and J ends lost 5 bases and 4 bases respectively, with 9 bases between them. The CDR3 runs 13 residues. CDR3: CASSLGVGNTIYF. The CDR3 DNA is TGTGCCAGCAGTCTCGGGGTAGGAAACACCATATATTTT.

In nucleotides, the CDR3 is TGTGCCAGCAGCTCCCACCGGACTAGCGGGAGAGGCACCGGGGAGCTGTTTTTT. It is translated as CASSSHRTSGRGTGELFF. The rearrangement uses TRBV5-4 and TRBJ2-2; 13 bases line up with TRBD2. The V segment lost 3 bases and the J segment 4 bases; nucleotides outside the gene matches: 9. The V gene's germline CDR1 is SGHNT and CDR2 YYREEE (reference sequence). This CDR3 is built from 18 residues.

This clone is labeled medium-sized. V usage is TRBV29-1 and J usage is TRBJ1-2; maybe TRBD1 (5 bases). V was cut by 7 bases and J by 8 bases, with 17 bases left in between. This CDR3 region has 12 residues. Germline V CDR1 and CDR2: SQVTM, ANQGSEA. CDR3 protein: CSAAPTGSGYTF. CDR3 bases: TGCAGCGCCGCCCCCACAGGATCGGGCTACACCTTC.